The present T cell receptor (beta chain) was sequenced within a study of early T cells in non-severe SARS-CoV-2 infection. Study at large: Sequencing input comprised bulk RNA from unsorted whole blood; chain pairing was not available.

In the library, individual cDNA molecules carried attached unique molecular identifiers. TCRdb redid the calling of the 5' RACE reads with MiXCR, one entry per CDR3 protein. Among approximately 38,000 distinct CDR3 sequences listed, roughly 5% were seen once. Broader study findings: Private and CD4 specificities were missed by VDJdb matching, skewed to anti-spike CD8.

The CDR3 sequence is 13 residues long. Trimming took 4 bases from V and 9 from J, leaving 13 bases between them. Germline CDR1 reads MDHEN; CDR2 reads SYDVKM. As regards this clonotype: The antigen remains undetermined.

The sequence came from an adult who was a healthcare worker with PCR-confirmed SARS-CoV-2 infection or an uninfected control (not recorded which). The sequencing sample was made of whole blood. The V and J genes are TRBV28 and TRBJ2-1; D is unclear. The CDR3 nucleotides are TGTGCCAGCAGTTGGGTGGCGCGAGGTGAGCAGTTCTTC. Its protein is CASSWVARGEQFF.